What follows are 24 T cell receptor beta chains derived from one specimen sequenced in a study of identical twins. TCRdb re-called the 5' RACE reads through MiXCR, storing one row per CDR3 protein. Of about 340,000 distinct CDR3 sequences in the sample, 9% to 15% are singletons; the top ten hold approximately 7.6%. The same specimen was also included in a second study, on yellow fever vaccine responses in identical twins.

Sequencing used CD8+ T cells sorted from blood. The receptors derive from a woman under 30 in good health.

The table lists this clonotype with a few counts. The chain combines TRBV12-3 or TRBV12-4 with TRBJ2-1; 9 positions match TRBD2. Germline trimming cut 5 bases from V and 8 bases from J; bases unmatched to any gene: 13. The CDR3 has 16 amino acids. CDR3 DNA sequence: TGTGCCAGCAGTCACCTAGCGGGACTTACGGGCGATGAGCAGTTCTTC. It codes for CASSHLAGLTGDEQFF.

This sequence joins TRBV11-1 and TRBJ2-1; perhaps TRBD1 as D (6 bases). Per germline, CDR1 SGHAT and CDR2 FQDESV (reference sequence). V was cut by 3 bases and J by 2 bases, with 11 bases left in between. CDR3 size: 15 residues. CDR3 sequence reads: CASSFTGLPYNEQFF. The CDR3 DNA reads TGTGCCAGCAGCTTTACAGGGTTACCCTACAATGAGCAGTTCTTC.

The table lists this clonotype with a few counts. The rearrangement links TRBV6-6 to TRBJ2-3; D gene uncertain. The CDR3 sequence is 12 residues long. Germline loops: CDR1 MNHNY, CDR2 SVGAGI (reference sequence). Trimming took 8 bases from V and 3 from J, leaving 9 bases between them. The CDR3 here is CASWPGTDTQYF. CDR3 sequence (DNA): TGTGCCAGCTGGCCAGGAACAGATACGCAGTATTTT.

This clonotype was seen many times. The J gene is TRBJ2-7, the V gene TRBV12-3 or TRBV12-4, with 7 nucleotides matching TRBD1. J lost 2 bases, V lost 6 bases, and 4 bases had no gene match. There are 13 residues in the CDR3. CDR3 sequence: CASRRGPTYEQYF. CDR3 in DNA: TGTGCCAGCAGAAGGGGGCCAACCTACGAGCAGTACTTC.

A few counts support this clonotype. CDR3 bases: TGTGCCAGCAGTTTACTGGACAGGAGAAGCGGGTCTAACTATGGCTACACCTTC. Translating it yields CASSLLDRRSGSNYGYTF. This chain joins TRBV28 and TRBJ1-2; 7 nucleotides match TRBD1. The junction had 12 bases not matched to a gene; V was cut back by 2 bases and J by 0 bases. The CDR3 runs to 18 residues. Per germline, CDR1 MDHEN and CDR2 SYDVKM.

A few counts support this clonotype. CDR3 protein: CATSGGATGGDTQYF. Written as DNA, the CDR3 is TGTGCCACCAGCGGAGGGGCCACCGGGGGAGATACGCAGTATTTT. This chain links TRBV15 with TRBJ2-3; maybe TRBD2 (6 bases). This CDR3 is 15 amino acids long. Deletions cut 5 bases from V and 5 bases from J, with 17 bases between. Germline CDR1 and CDR2: LNHNV and YYDKDF (reference sequence).

The V gene is TRBV7-9, the J gene TRBJ2-1; 9 nucleotides agree with TRBD1. The germline V gene has CDR1 SEHNR and CDR2 FQNEAQ (reference sequence). This CDR3 has 16 amino acids. V shed 5 bases and J 4 bases; nucleotides not matched to a gene: 9. The DNA for the CDR3 is TGTGCCAGCAGCGCCCGGGGACAGGGCGCATACAATGAGCAGTTCTTC. It is translated as CASSARGQGAYNEQFF.

The chain has TRBV20-1 and TRBJ2-3, with TRBD2 matching 9 bases. Germline CDR1 is DFQATT and CDR2 is SNEGSKA (reference sequence). This CDR3 contains 14 residues. V was pared by 4 bases and J by 3 bases, with 5 bases of the junction left unmatched. CDR3 protein: CSAIEREDTDTQYF. The CDR3 region has the DNA TGCAGTGCTATTGAGCGGGAGGATACAGATACGCAGTATTTT.

This clonotype has at least ten counts. This chain joins TRBV12-3 or TRBV12-4 and TRBJ2-3; 13 nucleotides align to TRBD2. V lost 6 bases, J lost 2 bases, and 8 bases stayed unmatched. The CDR3 totals 17 residues. As DNA, the CDR3 is TGTGCCAGCAGCCCCGGGACTAGCGGGACGAACACAGATACGCAGTATTTT. Translation: CASSPGTSGTNTDTQYF.

This chain links TRBV28 with TRBJ2-1, with TRBD2 identical over 8 bases. Per germline, CDR1 MDHEN and CDR2 SYDVKM. CDR3 length equals 16 residues. J lost 7 bases, V lost 1 base, and 9 bases had no gene match. The CDR3 nucleotides are TGTGCCAGCAGTTTATATACCGGGACTAGATCTAATGAGCAGTTCTTC. This codes for CASSLYTGTRSNEQFF.

V and J are TRBV20-1 and TRBJ2-7; D uncertain. Trimming left V 3 bases short and J 0 bases short, with 9 bases between. The CDR3 loop spans 13 amino acids. CDR1 DFQATT and CDR2 SNEGSKA come from the germline V gene (reference sequence). The CDR3 spells CSARPLSSYEQYF. The CDR3 DNA follows: TGCAGTGCTAGGCCCCTGAGCTCCTACGAGCAGTACTTC.

This clonotype was detected many times. The V gene is TRBV7-9, the J gene TRBJ2-1; the D gene is possibly TRBD1 (6 bases). This CDR3 spans 15 amino acids. Between the trimmed V and J ends, which lost 2 bases and 5 bases, there was a span of 13 bases. The germline V gene encodes CDR1 SEHNR and CDR2 FQNEAQ (reference sequence). The CDR3 reads CASSLSQGHNNEQFF. In DNA, the CDR3 is TGTGCCAGCAGCTTAAGCCAGGGGCATAACAATGAGCAGTTCTTC.

This clonotype was seen a few times. The chain employs TRBV19 and TRBJ2-3; D unclear. V dropped 3 bases and J dropped 0 bases, with 13 bases sitting between them. The CDR3 runs to 16 residues. Germline-derived CDR1 and CDR2 are LNHDA and SQIVND (reference sequence). The CDR3 bases are TGTGCCAGTAGTATCTTGGCAGATACTAGCACAGATACGCAGTATTTT. Amino acid sequence: CASSILADTSTDTQYF.

This clonotype was recorded a few times. V usage is TRBV5-6 and J usage is TRBJ1-5; no definite D call. The ends were cut back, 7 bases at V and 2 bases at J, with 16 bases in the middle. CDR1 is SGHDT, CDR2 YYEEEE, per germline. This CDR3 is 15 amino acids long. CDR3 DNA sequence: TGTGCCAGCGGCACCCTTCGAGGCGGCAATCAGCCCCAGCATTTT. Its translation: CASGTLRGGNQPQHF.

The J gene is TRBJ2-3, the V gene TRBV7-8; 8 nucleotides align to TRBD1. The CDR3 length is 15 residues. Germline CDR1 and CDR2: SGHVS and FQNEAQ. V gave up 5 bases and J gave up 0 bases; unmatched junction bases: 4. Here the CDR3 DNA reads TGTGCCAGCAGCCATACAGGGGGGAGCACAGATACGCAGTATTTT. Translated, it gives CASSHTGGSTDTQYF.

Concerning this clonotype itself: A much more abundant neighbour one base away suggests this may be a read error. The chain couples TRBV6-1 to TRBJ2-3, with 10 bases identical to TRBD1. V lost 5 bases, J lost 1 base, and 3 bases stayed unmatched. Germline CDR1 reads MNHNS; CDR2 reads SASEGT. The CDR3 sequence is 15 residues long. The DNA for the CDR3 is TGTGCCAGCAGTACGACAGGGGGCCGCACAGATACGCAGTATTTT. Translation: CASSTTGGRTDTQYF.

In this sample, this clonotype turned up a few times. The rearrangement uses TRBV6-1 and TRBJ2-2; 7 nucleotides match TRBD1. Trimming removed 6 bases from V and 2 bases from J; junction bases left unmatched: 12. Germline V CDR1 and CDR2: MNHNS, SASEGT. There are 17 residues in the CDR3. The chain's CDR3 is CASSPSETGLNTGELFF. CDR3 nucleotides: TGTGCCAGCAGCCCGTCGGAGACAGGGTTAAACACCGGGGAGCTGTTTTTT.

Ten or more counts support this clonotype. This sequence joins TRBV20-1 and TRBJ1-1, with 7 bases lining up with TRBD1. Trimming cost V 3 bases and J 4 bases; bases outside gene matches: 5. The CDR3 extends over 13 amino acids. Germline-derived CDR1 and CDR2 are DFQATT and SNEGSKA (reference sequence). This chain's CDR3 is CSARTGRGTEAFF. The CDR3 DNA sequence: TGCAGTGCTAGGACAGGGAGGGGCACTGAAGCTTTCTTT.

This clonotype was seen only a few times. The genes are TRBV7-9 and TRBJ2-1; 11 nucleotides match TRBD2. CDR1 and CDR2 from the germline V gene are SEHNR and FQNEAQ (reference sequence). The CDR3 runs 17 residues. V shed 4 bases and J 9 bases; nucleotides not matched to a gene: 14. The CDR3 here is CASSSPLELAGGTEQFF. CDR3 DNA sequence: TGTGCCAGCAGCTCCCCTCTAGAGCTAGCGGGGGGTACTGAGCAGTTCTTC.

The table lists this clonotype with many counts. V and J are TRBV27 and TRBJ2-7; 7 bases agree with TRBD2. V was pared by 5 bases and J by 3 bases, with 4 bases of the junction left unmatched. The CDR3 length is 13 residues. Germline V lookup: CDR1 MNHEY, CDR2 SMNVEV (reference sequence). DNA for the CDR3: TGTGCCAGCAGTCCGGGGGGTGGCTACGAGCAGTACTTC. Its translation: CASSPGGGYEQYF.

There are a few counts of this clonotype. The rearrangement joins TRBV11-2 to TRBJ2-1; D is unclear. CDR3 length equals 12 residues. Between the trimmed V and J ends, which lost 2 bases and 7 bases, there was a span of 6 bases. The germline CDR1 and CDR2 sequences are SGHAT and FQNNGV. CDR3 residues: CASSLYINEQFF. In nucleotides, the CDR3 is TGTGCCAGCAGCTTATATATTAATGAGCAGTTCTTC.

This chain joins TRBV2 and TRBJ2-5; D is unclear. Trimming took 4 bases from V and 0 from J, leaving 9 bases between them. The length of the CDR3 is 14 residues. Germline assignment: CDR1 SNHLY and CDR2 FYNNEI. DNA of the CDR3: TGTGCCAGCAGTGGGGCAGTAGACCAAGAGACCCAGTACTTC. Residues: CASSGAVDQETQYF.

This clonotype was observed many times. This chain joins TRBV20-1 and TRBJ2-1; 12 bases agree with TRBD2. The CDR3 extends over 16 amino acids. The germline V gene has CDR1 DFQATT and CDR2 SNEGSKA (reference sequence). V lost 3 bases and J lost 5; bases outside the gene matches: 8. CDR3 in DNA: TGCAGTGCTAGCTCAGGGACTAGCGGGCGCGACAATGAGCAGTTCTTC. Translated, it gives CSASSGTSGRDNEQFF.

This clonotype was counted a few times. The chain recombines TRBV20-1 with TRBJ2-1; 12 bases line up with TRBD2. The germline V gene encodes CDR1 DFQATT and CDR2 SNEGSKA (reference sequence). CDR3 length equals 21 residues. V lost 3 bases, J lost 3 bases, and 21 bases stayed unmatched. CDR3 DNA sequence: TGCAGTGCTAGCACAAGGGGGTTACTAGCGGGAGGTCCCTTAGTCTACAATGAGCAGTTCTTC. Encoded protein: CSASTRGLLAGGPLVYNEQFF.